This TCR beta chain is from a study of blood T cell repertoires in COVID-19. Trimming took off 3 bases at V and 4 bases at J, with 10 bases between the two ends. This CDR3 has 13 amino acids. Assay: immunoSEQ multiplex PCR; the TCRdb copy retains only in-frame clones and omits some. The sample has hundreds of thousands of clones, 85% to 90% seen once. This receptor was taken from a man in his forties or fifties who had recovered from COVID-19. The J gene is TRBJ2-7, the V gene TRBV12-3 or TRBV12-4, with D possibly TRBD1 on 5 matching bases. The specimen was PBMCs or T cells enriched from blood (not recorded which). CDR3 amino acids: CASSFNRQYEQYF. DNA for the CDR3: TGTGCCAGCAGTTTTAACAGGCAATACGAGCAGTACTTC.